This TCR beta chain was identified in a study of T cell changes during pregnancy in multiple sclerosis. The V and J ends lost 6 bases and 3 bases respectively, with 12 bases between them. This CDR3 has 14 amino acids. Germline values: CDR1 MNHEY, CDR2 SMNVEV (reference sequence). TCRdb's table, derived via immunoSEQ multiplex PCR, lists solely in-frame clones and lacks some. In the table there are 40,000 to 50,000 clones, approximately 90% of which are singletons. V and J are TRBV27 and TRBJ1-5; tentatively, D is TRBD1 (5 bases). The sequence derives from a female donor in good health, enrolled as a control in a pregnancy study. The source material was CD4+ T cells from peripheral blood mononuclear cells, sampled in the second trimester of pregnancy. In DNA form, the CDR3 reads TGTGCCAGCAGCGTAGACAGTCCCAATCAGCCCCAGCATTTT. The encoded protein is CASSVDSPNQPQHF.